This T cell receptor beta chain emerged from a study of blood T cells in healthy people across ages. Study-wide results and limits: It was held that the diversity estimates obtained from one million T cells were underestimates. Long-lived donors carried more naive CD4+ cells and greater diversity than aged donors.

This clonotype was counted many times. Its antigen is not known. The junction departs from germline at one end; a sequencing error may be responsible. The CDR3 is 14 amino acids. The germline V gene encodes CDR1 MNHEY and CDR2 SVGAGI. With a J-beta primer mix and a sample-barcoded 5' primer, a second PCR ran roughly 6 to 11 cycles. MiXCR, applied by TCRdb to the 5' RACE reads, yields one record per CDR3 protein. The top ten clones hold roughly 8.2% of a sample with about 1,400,000 distinct CDR3 sequences, 42% of them seen once. Source material: blood. The chain couples TRBV6-5 to TRBJ2-7; 8 nucleotides align to TRBD1. The TCR originated in a young woman in good health. This chain's CDR3 is CASSYGTGDYEQYF. For the CDR3, the DNA is TGCGCCAGCAGCTACGGGACAGGAGACTACGAGCAGTACTTC.